This record covers a single T cell receptor (beta chain). This record comes from a study of T cells in localized non-small cell lung cancer. The CDR3 consists of 15 residues. The V gene lost 0 bases and the J gene lost 3 bases, with 12 bases spanning the gap. Germline loops: CDR1 SGDLS, CDR2 YYNGEE. Assay: immunoSEQ multiplex PCR; the TCRdb copy retains only in-frame clones and omits some. The table has 45,000 to 60,000 clones, over 70% seen once. Sequenced here: PBMCs, sampled before any cancer treatment. J is TRBJ2-5 and V is TRBV9; the D is unclear. This receptor was identified in a woman aged 35 to 70 with stage II lung adenocarcinoma. The CDR3 coding sequence is TGTGCCAGCAGCGTAGACTTTGGCAGCAAAGAGACCCAGTACTTC. Translation gives CASSVDFGSKETQYF.